The present T cell receptor (beta chain) was sequenced within a study of T cell repertoires in cytomegalovirus infection. For the study at large: An indication of both CMV infection and matching HLA type came from public TCR beta signatures.

TCRdb used MiXCR to reprocess the reads, holding one entry per CDR3 protein. The sample has tens of thousands of distinct CDR3 sequences, 3.7% seen once; the top ten hold around 4.4%. Broader study findings: The cumulative frequency of public TCR beta families identified carriers of CMV plus the relevant HLA. Predominance within the ex vivo response was attributable to HLA-C-restricted CMV-specific TCR beta clonotypes.

This clonotype was counted at least ten times. Its antigen is undetermined. At one of its ends the junction is not consistent with the germline gene, which may arise from a read error. The sequencing input was PBMCs. This sequence was found in a human donor in good health (CMV status not recorded). Some clones in this sample may be carry-over from other donors' samples.

The CDR3 loop reads CASSLDLALNF. The CDR3 DNA reads TGTGCCAGCAGCTTAGACTTGGCACTGAACTTC. This rearrangement joins TRBV7-2 to TRBJ2-5; no reliable D call. Germline V gene lookup returns CDR1 SGHTA and CDR2 FQGNSA. The CDR3 is 11 amino acids.